This paragraph reports one TCR beta chain. This entry is derived from a study of blood T cell repertoires in COVID-19. Authors' processing steps: Reference gene primers were amplified, and this amplification served to estimate nucleated cell counts. Assay used: immunoSEQ multiplex PCR; TCRdb lists only in-frame clones, some missing. V, J and clone size derive from that table, while D and trimming were established from the DNA sequence. The sample lists roughly 140,000 clones; 65% to 85% were seen once. The TCR comes from a woman in her fifties or sixties with acute or convalescent COVID-19. The sample taken for sequencing was peripheral blood.

The CDR3 bases are TGCGCCAGCGCAGTGGGGACAGGGGGCGCAGATACGCAGTATTTT. This codes for CASAVGTGGADTQYF. The chain recombines TRBV5-1 with TRBJ2-3; the match to TRBD1 covers 12 bases. V trimming: 7 bases; J trimming: 4 bases; junction bases outside the gene matches: 7. CDR1 is SGHRS, CDR2 YFSETQ, per germline. The CDR3 has 15 amino acids.